Presented here are 10 T cell receptor beta chains from one specimen sequenced in a study of cytomegalovirus exposure and HLA in healthy donors. Primers for the PCR totalled 60 Vbeta and 13 Jbeta. Here immunoSEQ multiplex PCR was the method, and the copy in TCRdb shows in-frame clones only, minus some. The sample contains about 160,000 clones, around 80% of which appear only once. Sample: PBMCs. Receptors originate from a male donor in good health and CMV-seronegative.

The chain joins TRBV7-2 to TRBJ2-5, with D possibly TRBD1 on 6 matching bases. CDR1 and CDR2 (germline): SGHTA, FQGNSA. CDR3 length: 14 residues. V lost 5 bases to trimming and J lost 5 bases, with 15 bases between them. The CDR3 nucleotides are TGTGCCAGCAGCCCCCTAACAGGGTCCGAGACCCAGTACTTC. It specifies CASSPLTGSETQYF.

The rearrangement uses TRBV9 and TRBJ1-1; D possibly corresponds to TRBD1 (5 bases). Between the trimmed V and J ends, which lost 3 bases and 7 bases, there was a span of 13 bases. This CDR3 comprises 13 residues. Germline values: CDR1 SGDLS, CDR2 YYNGEE. CDR3 amino acids: CASSALGDYEAFF. CDR3 bases: TGTGCCAGCAGCGCCCTGGGGGACTATGAAGCTTTCTTT.

V is TRBV5-1 and J is TRBJ2-7, with TRBD2 matching 8 bases. Germline V gene lookup returns CDR1 SGHRS and CDR2 YFSETQ. CDR3 length: 15 residues. Trimming removed 4 bases from V and 5 bases from J; junction bases left unmatched: 11. In DNA form, the CDR3 reads TGCGCCAGCAGCATATCCGGGACTAGTGCAAACGAGCAGTACTTC. Translating it yields CASSISGTSANEQYF.

The rearrangement links TRBV5-4 to TRBJ2-7; TRBD2 agrees at 9 bases. This CDR3 spans 15 amino acids. J was trimmed by 4 bases and V by 0 bases; bases with no gene match: 5. Germline-derived CDR1 and CDR2 are SGHNT and YYREEE (reference sequence). DNA for the CDR3: TGTGCCAGCAGCTTGGGAGTTAGCGGGAGTTACGAGCAGTACTTC. Translation: CASSLGVSGSYEQYF.

This chain connects TRBV4-3 to TRBJ2-7; D unresolved. The V and J ends lost 1 base and 6 bases respectively, with 7 bases between them. The length of the CDR3 is 12 residues. Germline-derived CDR1 and CDR2 are LGHNA and YSLEER. CDR3 bases: TGCGCCAGCAGCCAAGCGGGTGGCGAGCAGTACTTC. This codes for CASSQAGGEQYF.

This clone has more than one count but fewer than ten. The chain combines TRBV28 with TRBJ2-7; 8 nucleotides align to TRBD1. This CDR3 comprises 15 residues. V shed 8 bases, J shed 5 bases, and the junction held 14 bases outside the gene matches. Germline values: CDR1 MDHEN, CDR2 SYDVKM. As DNA, the CDR3 is TGTGCCAGCCTAGATCGGACAGGGATTACGAACGAGCAGTACTTC. Protein sequence: CASLDRTGITNEQYF.

This clone has more than one count but fewer than ten. The chain uses TRBV28 and TRBJ2-7; TRBD2 agrees at 11 bases. Germline lookup yields CDR1 MDHEN and CDR2 SYDVKM. The CDR3 sequence is 14 residues long. J lost 4 bases, V lost 6 bases, and 5 bases had no gene match. The DNA of the CDR3 is TGTGCCAGCAGCATAGCGGGAGGGCCGTACGAGCAGTACTTC. It specifies CASSIAGGPYEQYF.

The chain combines TRBV4-3 with TRBJ2-3; 8 bases are shared with TRBD1. Unmatched junction bases numbered 4, after V lost 0 bases and J lost 2 bases. Germline V gene lookup returns CDR1 LGHNA and CDR2 YSLEER. The CDR3 is 16 amino acids. CDR3 in amino acids: CASSQDGTGTTDTQYF. In nucleotides, the CDR3 is TGCGCCAGCAGCCAAGACGGGACAGGTACCACAGATACGCAGTATTTT.

This sequence joins TRBV28 and TRBJ1-2; tentative D call: TRBD1 (5 bases). V was clipped by 3 bases and J by 2 bases, with 16 bases between them. Germline V gene sequence: CDR1 MDHEN, CDR2 SYDVKM. The CDR3 is 16 amino acids. The CDR3 nucleotides are TGTGCCAGCAGTTTGCATGATCCAGGGCTGAACTATGGCTACACCTTC. It codes for CASSLHDPGLNYGYTF.

The rearrangement uses TRBV5-1 and TRBJ2-1, with TRBD2 matching over 11 bases. Germline CDR1 SGHRS, CDR2 YFSETQ. This CDR3 is 15 amino acids long. Trimming at V came to 1 base and at J to 8 bases, leaving 5 bases not matched to a gene. CDR3 in DNA: TGCGCCAGCAGCTTGACTAGCGGGGGATGGGATGAGCAGTTCTTC. Protein sequence: CASSLTSGGWDEQFF.